The subject of this entry is one T cell receptor beta chain. An amount of RNA that ranged from roughly 0.45 to 1 ug was reverse transcribed with random hexamers. TCRdb re-called the immunoSEQ multiplex PCR reads with MiXCR, one entry per CDR3 protein. The table records around 220,000 distinct CDR3 sequences, roughly nine tenths of them present only once. Those who served as multiple sclerosis controls were treatment-naive patients with stable or active relapsing-remitting disease. The sample is drawn from a study of CD8 T cells in Susac syndrome. Sequences were obtained from CD8+ T cells from PBMCs. The TCR comes from a human donor with multiple sclerosis.

Written as DNA, the CDR3 is TGTGCCAGCAGTGGTACCTTAATGGGCGGGGAGCTGTTTTTT. Its protein product is CASSGTLMGGELFF. The chain uses TRBV6-1 and TRBJ2-2; D ambiguous. V lost 4 bases, J lost 7 bases, and 13 bases lay in between. The V gene's germline CDR1 is MNHNS and CDR2 SASEGT. This CDR3 region has 14 residues.